This T cell receptor (beta chain) derives from a study of blood T cell repertoires in COVID-19. The germline CDR1 and CDR2 sequences are LNHDA and SQIVND (reference sequence). The CDR3 covers 13 residues. The V and J ends lost 5 bases and 5 bases, in that order; junction bases with no gene match: 4. Only in-frame clones appear in the TCRdb table, and some are missing; sequencing was by immunoSEQ multiplex PCR. The repertoire includes approximately 240,000 clones, 80% to 90% of them detected once, and around 3% sits in the top ten. The sequence was collected from a man aged 45-65 years who had recovered from COVID-19. The V and J genes are TRBV19 and TRBJ2-7; 9 bases align to TRBD2. Material: peripheral blood. CDR3 DNA: TGTGCCAGTAGTGGACTAGCGTGGGACGAGCAGTACTTC. Amino acid sequence: CASSGLAWDEQYF.